Each of the 8 T cell receptor beta chains below was sequenced from the same sample in a study of T cell responses to AZD1222 COVID-19 vaccine. TCRdb's table, derived via immunoSEQ multiplex PCR, lists solely in-frame clones and lacks some. The sample has some 150,000 clones, approximately 85% seen once. The material sequenced was peripheral blood, taken 28 days after the second dose of the MenACWY control vaccine. The source is an adult who received the MenACWY meningococcal vaccine as a control.

The rearrangement joins TRBV11-3 to TRBJ2-5, with 10 bases lining up with TRBD2. Germline loops: CDR1 SGHNT, CDR2 YENEEA. The trim removed 0 bases at V and 4 bases at J, leaving 5 bases unmatched. The CDR3 consists of 16 residues. The CDR3 DNA reads TGTGCCAGCAGCTTAGAACTGGCTAGCGGGGGAGAGACCCAGTACTTC. Protein: CASSLELASGGETQYF. Using reference TRBV11-3 and TRBJ2-5 for the parts outside the CDR3, the full variable domain is EAGVVQSPRYKIIEKKQPVAFWCNPISGHNTLYWYLQNLGQGPELLIRYENEEAVDDSQLPKDRFSAERLKGVDSTLKIQPAELGDSAVYLCASSLELASGGETQYFGPGTRLLVL.

The rearrangement links TRBV9 to TRBJ2-3, with 8 positions matching TRBD1. CDR1 is SGDLS, CDR2 YYNGEE, per germline. This CDR3 contains 16 residues. J lost 4 bases, V lost 0 bases, and 7 bases had no gene match. As DNA, the CDR3 is TGTGCCAGCAGCGTAGGGGGGGCAGGGGGCCCAGATACGCAGTATTTT. Protein product: CASSVGGAGGPDTQYF.

The chain is built from TRBV6-5 and TRBJ1-1; 8 nucleotides agree with TRBD1. From germline, CDR1 is MNHEY and CDR2 SVGAGI. V was clipped by 2 bases and J by 4 bases; unmatched bases: 9. The CDR3 extends over 16 amino acids. The CDR3 sequence is CASSYLRSGGGTEAFF. The DNA for the CDR3 is TGTGCCAGCAGTTACCTGCGGTCAGGGGGCGGCACTGAAGCTTTCTTT.

A single count supports this clone. The V gene is TRBV6-5, the J gene TRBJ1-6, with unresolved D. The germline V and J ends were trimmed by 5 bases and 7 bases, with 9 bases remaining between them. This CDR3 has 13 amino acids. Germline V gives CDR1 MNHEY, CDR2 SVGAGI. The CDR3, as DNA: TGTGCCAGCAGTCCAATGGGGAATTCACCCCTCCACTTT. The encoded protein is CASSPMGNSPLHF.

The genes are TRBV7-2 and TRBJ2-7; 7 bases are a match to TRBD2. This CDR3 comprises 14 residues. The germline V gene encodes CDR1 SGHTA and CDR2 FQGNSA. V shed 1 base and J 4 bases; nucleotides not matched to a gene: 4. CDR3 sequence (DNA): TGTGCCAGCAGCTTAGGACTAGCCACTTACGAGCAGTACTTC. Protein product: CASSLGLATYEQYF.

The chain combines TRBV3-1 (or the pseudogene TRBV3-2) with TRBJ1-3, with 9 bases fitting TRBD1. V was pared by 6 bases and J by 6 bases, with 6 bases of the junction left unmatched. Germline V gives CDR1 LGHDT, CDR2 YNNKEL (reference sequence). The CDR3 length is 14 residues. CDR3 nucleotide sequence: TGTGCCAGCAGTTACAGGGGGCAGAAAAACACCATATATTTT. As protein: CASSYRGQKNTIYF.

This rearrangement joins TRBV27 to TRBJ1-1; D remains unclear. V was shortened by 0 bases and J by 0 bases, with 8 bases between the two germline ends. Per the germline V gene, CDR1 is MNHEY and CDR2 is SMNVEV (reference sequence). The CDR3 contains 15 residues. CDR3 in amino acids: CASSLSAGLNTEAFF. DNA for the CDR3: TGTGCCAGCAGTTTATCGGCAGGACTGAACACTGAAGCTTTCTTT.

The V call is TRBV9, the J call TRBJ1-2; D remains unclear. The germline gives CDR1 SGDLS, CDR2 YYNGEE. V was trimmed by 4 bases and J by 0 bases, leaving 7 bases between them. CDR3 length: 13 amino acids. Here the CDR3 DNA reads TGTGCCAGCAGCCCAAGAGCTAACTATGGCTACACCTTC. As protein: CASSPRANYGYTF.